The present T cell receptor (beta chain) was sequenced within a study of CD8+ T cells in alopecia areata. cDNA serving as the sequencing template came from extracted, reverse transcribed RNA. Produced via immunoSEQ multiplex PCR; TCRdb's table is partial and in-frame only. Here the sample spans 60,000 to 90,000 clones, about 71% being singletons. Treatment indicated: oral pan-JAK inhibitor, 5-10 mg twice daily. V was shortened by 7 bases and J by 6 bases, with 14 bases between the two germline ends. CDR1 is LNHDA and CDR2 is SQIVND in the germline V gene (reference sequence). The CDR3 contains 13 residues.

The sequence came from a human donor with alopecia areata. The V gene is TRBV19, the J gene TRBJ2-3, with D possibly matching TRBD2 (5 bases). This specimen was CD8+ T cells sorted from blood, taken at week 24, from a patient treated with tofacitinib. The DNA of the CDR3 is TGTGCCAGTACGGACGTCGGGGTCGATACGCAGTATTTT. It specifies CASTDVGVDTQYF.